The clone carrying this T cell receptor (beta chain) was observed at least ten times. As yet, its antigen is unknown. TCR beta CDR3 regions were amplified from RNA. First-round RT-PCR of the TCR CDR3 relied on the HTBI primer set. Each CDR3 protein is one row after TCRdb ran MiXCR on the multiplex PCR reads. The sample has approximately 370,000 distinct CDR3 sequences, about 18% seen once. The source of the sample is a study of T cells in Graves' hyperthyroidism and ophthalmopathy. Turning to the study itself: At initial diagnosis, before any treatment had begun, peripheral blood was obtained. General study findings and limits: Most thyroid clonotypes expanded above 0.001 appeared in blood too.

The CDR3 totals 14 residues. CDR1 and CDR2 from the germline V gene are LNHDA and SQIVND (reference sequence). Trimming took off 4 bases at V and 3 bases at J, with 13 bases between the two ends. This TCR derives from a woman aged 25 to 39 with Graves' hyperthyroidism that later progressed to Graves' ophthalmopathy. Sequenced material: blood. The chain joins TRBV19 to TRBJ2-7, with D perhaps TRBD1 or TRBD2 (5 bases each). The CDR3 nucleotides read TGTGCCAGTAGTACCGAGGGACCTATCTACGAGCAGTACTTC. It translates to CASSTEGPIYEQYF. The full variable domain, rest sourced from reference TRBV19 and TRBJ2-7, is DGGITQSPKYLFRKEGQNVTLSCEQNLNHDAMYWYRQDPGQGLRLIYYSQIVNDFQKGDIAEGYSVSREKKESFPLTVTSAQKNPTAFYLCASSTEGPIYEQYFGPGTRLTVT.